The rows below give T cell receptor beta chains drawn from one sample of a study of spatial heterogeneity in lung cancer. Each CDR3 protein gets one entry after TCRdb re-called the 5' RACE reads with MiXCR. The data contain 60,000 to 90,000 distinct CDR3 sequences, 13% of them singletons. Sample: PBMCs, taken at surgery. Source of these receptors: a male donor with early-stage non-small cell lung cancer. CDR3s leave out the opening cysteine and the closing phenylalanine or tryptophan.

CDR3 protein: ASNQAETQY; V gene: TRBV5-1; J gene: TRBJ2-5
CDR3 protein: ASSLDGNYGYT; V gene: TRBV7-8; J gene: TRBJ1-2
CDR3 protein: ASSGPGTANTGELF; V gene: TRBV7-8; J gene: TRBJ2-2
CDR3 protein: ASSLEGQGNSYNEQF; V gene: TRBV5-1; J gene: TRBJ2-1
CDR3 protein: ASSSYDGGSTGRQY; V gene: TRBV5-4; J gene: TRBJ2-3
CDR3 protein: ASSRLLGDTGELF; V gene: TRBV6-1; J gene: TRBJ2-2
CDR3 protein: ASSSLTGSTEAF; V gene: TRBV7-9; J gene: TRBJ1-1
CDR3 protein: SVLWGADGYT; V gene: TRBV29-1; J gene: TRBJ1-2
CDR3 protein: ATSASGGLYNEQF; V gene: TRBV24-1; J gene: TRBJ2-1
CDR3 protein: ASSTQGGGTQY; V gene: TRBV9; J gene: TRBJ2-3
CDR3 protein: ASTLGEVTEAF; V gene: TRBV7-6; J gene: TRBJ1-1